The source of this TCR beta chain is a study of early T cells in non-severe SARS-CoV-2 infection. Individual cDNA molecules received unique molecular identifiers during library preparation. From the 5' RACE reads, TCRdb called clonotypes with MiXCR, one entry per CDR3 protein. The sample carries around 64,000 distinct CDR3 sequences, 10% to 15% recorded once. The sequence was collected from an adult who was a healthcare worker with PCR-confirmed SARS-CoV-2 infection or an uninfected control (not recorded which). Sequences were obtained from whole blood.

CDR3 in amino acids: CASSHQAAQETQYF. In DNA, the CDR3 is TGTGCCAGCAGCCATCAAGCGGCACAAGAGACCCAGTACTTC. V is TRBV11-1 and J is TRBJ2-5, with D perhaps TRBD2 (5 bases). The germline V gene encodes CDR1 SGHAT and CDR2 FQDESV (reference sequence). V dropped 5 bases and J dropped 2 bases, with 12 bases sitting between them. CDR3 length: 14 amino acids.